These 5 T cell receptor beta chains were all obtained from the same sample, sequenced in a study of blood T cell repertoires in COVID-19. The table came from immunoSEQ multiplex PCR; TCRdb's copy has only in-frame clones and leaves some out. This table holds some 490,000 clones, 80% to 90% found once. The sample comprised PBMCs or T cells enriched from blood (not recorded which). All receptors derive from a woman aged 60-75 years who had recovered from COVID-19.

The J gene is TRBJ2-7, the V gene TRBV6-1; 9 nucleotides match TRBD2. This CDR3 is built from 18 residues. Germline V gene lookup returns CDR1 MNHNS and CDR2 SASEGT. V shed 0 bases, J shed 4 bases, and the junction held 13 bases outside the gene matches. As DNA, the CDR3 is TGTGCCAGCAGTGAAGCCAGCGGGGGGCCTTCTCCACTTTACGAGCAGTACGTC. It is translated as CASSEASGGPSPLYEQYV.

The CDR3 loop is CAISESFQKQFF. The CDR3 DNA follows: TGTGCCATCAGTGAGTCGTTTCAGAAGCAGTTCTTC. V and J are TRBV10-3 and TRBJ2-1, with D uncertain. From germline, CDR1 is ENHRY and CDR2 SYGVKD. V lost 0 bases, J lost 11 bases, and 8 bases lay in between. This CDR3 comprises 12 residues.

The CDR3 spells CASSFTGGATGELFF. For the CDR3, the DNA is TGTGCCAGCAGTTTTACAGGGGGCGCCACCGGGGAGCTGTTTTTT. The chain combines TRBV27 with TRBJ2-2; TRBD1 matches 9 bases. V trimming: 3 bases; J trimming: 4 bases; junction bases outside the gene matches: 3. CDR1 is MNHEY, CDR2 SMNVEV, per germline (reference sequence). This CDR3 is built from 15 residues.

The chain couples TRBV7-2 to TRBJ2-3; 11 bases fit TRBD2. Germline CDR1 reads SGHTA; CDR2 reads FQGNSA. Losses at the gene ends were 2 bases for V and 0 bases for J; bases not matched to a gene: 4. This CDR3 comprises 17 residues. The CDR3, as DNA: TGTGCCAGCAGCTTAAGACTAGCGGGGCTAAGCACAGATACGCAGTATTTT. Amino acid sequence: CASSLRLAGLSTDTQYF.

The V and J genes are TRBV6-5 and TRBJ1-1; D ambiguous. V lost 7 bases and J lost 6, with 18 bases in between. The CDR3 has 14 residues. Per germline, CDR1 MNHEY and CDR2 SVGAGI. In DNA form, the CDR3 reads TGTGCCAGCACTATACTCTCGGAGGATTCTGAAGCTTTCTTT. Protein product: CASTILSEDSEAFF.